The present T cell receptor (beta chain) was sequenced within a study of blood T cell repertoires in COVID-19. Trimming took off 4 bases at V and 6 bases at J, with 14 bases between the two ends. Germline V gene lookup returns CDR1 SGHRS and CDR2 YFSETQ. The CDR3 loop spans 14 amino acids. Here immunoSEQ multiplex PCR was the method, and the copy in TCRdb shows in-frame clones only, minus some. The sample lists approximately 290,000 clones; approximately 90% were seen once. Sequenced sample: PBMCs or T cells enriched from blood (not recorded which). The TCR was taken from a woman aged 25 to 39 who had recovered from COVID-19. The rearrangement uses TRBV5-1 and TRBJ2-1; the D gene is possibly TRBD2 (6 bases). Here the CDR3 reads CASSAYRAGNEQFF. The CDR3 DNA sequence: TGCGCCAGCAGCGCGTACCGAGCGGGCAATGAGCAGTTCTTC.